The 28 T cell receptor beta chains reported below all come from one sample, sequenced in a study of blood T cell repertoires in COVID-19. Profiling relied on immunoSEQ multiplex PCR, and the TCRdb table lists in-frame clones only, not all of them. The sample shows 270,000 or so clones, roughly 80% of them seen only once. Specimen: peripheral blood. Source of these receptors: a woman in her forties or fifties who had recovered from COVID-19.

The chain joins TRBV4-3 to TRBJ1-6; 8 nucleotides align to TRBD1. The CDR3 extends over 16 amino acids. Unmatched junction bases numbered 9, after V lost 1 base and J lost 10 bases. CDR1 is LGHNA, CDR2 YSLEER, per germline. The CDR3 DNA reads TGCGCCAGCAGCCAAGCGGCAGACAGGGGTAACTCACCCCTCCACTTT. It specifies CASSQAADRGNSPLHF.

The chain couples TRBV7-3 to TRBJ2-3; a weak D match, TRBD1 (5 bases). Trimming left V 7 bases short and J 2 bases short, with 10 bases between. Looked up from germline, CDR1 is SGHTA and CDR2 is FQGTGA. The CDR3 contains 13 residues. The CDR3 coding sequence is TGTGCCAGCATGGACATATCCACAGATACGCAGTATTTT. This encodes CASMDISTDTQYF.

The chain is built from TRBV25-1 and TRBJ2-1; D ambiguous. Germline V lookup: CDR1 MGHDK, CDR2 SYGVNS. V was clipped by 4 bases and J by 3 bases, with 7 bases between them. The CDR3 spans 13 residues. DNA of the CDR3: TGTGCCAGCAGTGGATACAGCTACAATGAGCAGTTCTTC. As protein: CASSGYSYNEQFF.

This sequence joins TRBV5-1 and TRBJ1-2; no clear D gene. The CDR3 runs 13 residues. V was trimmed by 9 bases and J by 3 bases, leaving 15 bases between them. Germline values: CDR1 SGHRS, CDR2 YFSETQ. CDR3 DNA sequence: TGCGCCACCTCCGAGGCAAGAGACTATGGCTACACCTTC. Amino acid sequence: CATSEARDYGYTF.

The CDR3 region is CASSVSHRVETQYF. In nucleotides, the CDR3 is TGTGCCAGCAGCGTATCCCACAGGGTTGAGACCCAGTACTTC. This chain links TRBV9 with TRBJ2-5; possible D gene TRBD1, 6 bases. Trimming pared 1 base from V and 5 bases from J, leaving 12 bases between. The V gene's germline CDR1 is SGDLS and CDR2 YYNGEE. There are 14 residues in the CDR3.

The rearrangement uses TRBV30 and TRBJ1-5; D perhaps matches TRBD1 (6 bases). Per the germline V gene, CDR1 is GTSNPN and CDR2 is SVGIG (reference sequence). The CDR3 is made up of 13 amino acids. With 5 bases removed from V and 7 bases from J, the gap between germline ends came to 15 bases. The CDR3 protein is CAWGGAGGQPQHF. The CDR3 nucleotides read TGTGCCTGGGGTGGGGCGGGGGGCCAGCCCCAGCATTTT.

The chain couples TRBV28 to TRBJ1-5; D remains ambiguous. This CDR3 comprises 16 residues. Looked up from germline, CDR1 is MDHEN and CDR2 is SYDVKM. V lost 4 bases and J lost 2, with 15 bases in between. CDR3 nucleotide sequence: TGTGCCAGCAGTTCTCAGACTAGGCGGGGCAATCAGCCCCAGCATTTT. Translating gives CASSSQTRRGNQPQHF.

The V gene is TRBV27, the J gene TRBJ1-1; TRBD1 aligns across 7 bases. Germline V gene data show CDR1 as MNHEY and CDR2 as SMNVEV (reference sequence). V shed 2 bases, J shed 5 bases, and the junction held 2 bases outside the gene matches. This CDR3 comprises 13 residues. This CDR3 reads CASSLQGETEAFF. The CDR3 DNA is TGTGCCAGCAGTTTACAGGGGGAGACTGAAGCTTTCTTT.

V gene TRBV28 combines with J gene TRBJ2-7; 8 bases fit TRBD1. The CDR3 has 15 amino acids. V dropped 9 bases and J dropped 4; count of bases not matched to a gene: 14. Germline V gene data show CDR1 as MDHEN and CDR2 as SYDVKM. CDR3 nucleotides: TGTGCCAGTGACGGACAGGGTTCGCGCTGGTACGAGCAGTACTTC. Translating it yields CASDGQGSRWYEQYF.

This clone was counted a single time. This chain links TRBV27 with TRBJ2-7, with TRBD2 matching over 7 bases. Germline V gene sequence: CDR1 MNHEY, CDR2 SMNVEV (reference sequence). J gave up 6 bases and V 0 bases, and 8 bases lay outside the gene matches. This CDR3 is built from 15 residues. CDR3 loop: CASSLSGGGLREQYF. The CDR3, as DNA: TGTGCCAGCAGTTTATCGGGCGGGGGATTACGCGAGCAGTACTTC.

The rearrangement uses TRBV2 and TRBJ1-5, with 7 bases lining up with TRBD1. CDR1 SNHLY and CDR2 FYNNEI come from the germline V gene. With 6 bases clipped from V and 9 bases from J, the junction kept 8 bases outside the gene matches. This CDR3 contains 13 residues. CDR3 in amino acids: CASRGQTGLPQHF. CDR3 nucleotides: TGTGCCAGCAGGGGACAGACAGGCCTGCCCCAGCATTTT.

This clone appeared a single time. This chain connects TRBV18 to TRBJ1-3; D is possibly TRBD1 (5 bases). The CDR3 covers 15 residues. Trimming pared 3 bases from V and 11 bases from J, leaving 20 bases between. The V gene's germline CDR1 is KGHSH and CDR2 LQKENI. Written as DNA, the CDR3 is TGTGCCAGCTCACCGGGACTTCAGGGAAATAGGGCCATATATTTT. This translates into CASSPGLQGNRAIYF.

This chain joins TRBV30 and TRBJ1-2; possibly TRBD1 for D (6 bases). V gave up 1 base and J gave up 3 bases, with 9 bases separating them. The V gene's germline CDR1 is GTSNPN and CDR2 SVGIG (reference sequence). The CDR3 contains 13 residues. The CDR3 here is CAWSEGGYYGYTF. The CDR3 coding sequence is TGTGCCTGGAGTGAGGGGGGGTACTATGGCTACACCTTC.

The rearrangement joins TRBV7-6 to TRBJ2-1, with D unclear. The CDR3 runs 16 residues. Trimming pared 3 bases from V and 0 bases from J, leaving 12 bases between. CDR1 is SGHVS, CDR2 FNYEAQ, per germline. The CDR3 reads CASSFLSVRSYNEQFF. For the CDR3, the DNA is TGTGCCAGCAGCTTTCTGTCGGTTCGCTCCTACAATGAGCAGTTCTTC.

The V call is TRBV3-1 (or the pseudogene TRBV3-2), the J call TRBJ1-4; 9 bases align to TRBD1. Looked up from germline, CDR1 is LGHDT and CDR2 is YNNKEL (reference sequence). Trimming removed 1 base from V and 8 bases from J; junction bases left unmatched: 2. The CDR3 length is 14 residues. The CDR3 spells CASSQGTGEEKLFF. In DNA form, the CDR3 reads TGTGCCAGCAGCCAAGGGACAGGGGAAGAAAAACTGTTTTTT.

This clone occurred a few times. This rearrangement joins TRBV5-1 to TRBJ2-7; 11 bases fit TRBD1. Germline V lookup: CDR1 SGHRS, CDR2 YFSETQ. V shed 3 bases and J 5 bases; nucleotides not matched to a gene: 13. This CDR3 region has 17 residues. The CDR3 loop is CASSWAGWTGGSDEQYF. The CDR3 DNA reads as TGCGCCAGCAGCTGGGCCGGCTGGACAGGGGGCAGCGACGAGCAGTACTTC.

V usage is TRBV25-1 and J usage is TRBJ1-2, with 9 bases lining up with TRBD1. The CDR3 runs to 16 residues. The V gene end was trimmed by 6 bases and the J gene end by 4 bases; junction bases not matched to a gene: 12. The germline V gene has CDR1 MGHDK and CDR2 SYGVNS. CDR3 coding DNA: TGTGCCAGCAGCCCCTCCGGGACAGGGACCCTCTATGGCTACACCTTC. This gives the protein CASSPSGTGTLYGYTF.

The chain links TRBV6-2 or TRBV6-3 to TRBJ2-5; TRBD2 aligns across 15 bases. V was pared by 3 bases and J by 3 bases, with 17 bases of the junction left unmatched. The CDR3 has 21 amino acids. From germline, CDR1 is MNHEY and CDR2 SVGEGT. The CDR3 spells CASSYPSPGLAGGRAEETQYF. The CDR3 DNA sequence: TGTGCCAGCAGTTATCCCTCTCCGGGACTAGCGGGAGGCAGGGCTGAAGAGACCCAGTACTTC.

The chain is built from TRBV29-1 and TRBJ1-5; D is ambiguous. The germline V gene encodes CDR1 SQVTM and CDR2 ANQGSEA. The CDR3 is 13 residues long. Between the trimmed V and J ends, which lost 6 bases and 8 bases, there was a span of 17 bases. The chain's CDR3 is CSVRRTAEEPQHF. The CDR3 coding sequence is TGCAGCGTGAGGAGGACGGCCGAGGAGCCCCAGCATTTT.

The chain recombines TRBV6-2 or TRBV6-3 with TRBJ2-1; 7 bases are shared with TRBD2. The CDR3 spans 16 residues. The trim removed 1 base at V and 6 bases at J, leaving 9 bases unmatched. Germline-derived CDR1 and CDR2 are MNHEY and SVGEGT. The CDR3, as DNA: TGTGCCAGCAGTTACTTCCGACTAGCCCCGACCAATGAGCAGTTCTTC. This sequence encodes CASSYFRLAPTNEQFF.

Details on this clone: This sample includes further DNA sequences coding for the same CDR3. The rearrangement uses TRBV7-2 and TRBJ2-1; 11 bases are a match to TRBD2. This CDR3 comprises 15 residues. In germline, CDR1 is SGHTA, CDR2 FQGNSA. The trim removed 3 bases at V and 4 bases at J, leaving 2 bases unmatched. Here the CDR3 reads CASSLTSGKYNEQFF. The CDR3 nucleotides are TGTGCCAGCAGCTTGACTAGCGGGAAATACAATGAGCAGTTCTTC.

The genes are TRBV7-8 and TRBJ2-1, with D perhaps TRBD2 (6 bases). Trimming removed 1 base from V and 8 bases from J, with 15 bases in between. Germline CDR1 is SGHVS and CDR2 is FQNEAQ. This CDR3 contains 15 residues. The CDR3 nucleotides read TGTGCCAGCAGCTTAGATCCCCGGGAGTACTATGAGCAGTTCTTC. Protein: CASSLDPREYYEQFF.

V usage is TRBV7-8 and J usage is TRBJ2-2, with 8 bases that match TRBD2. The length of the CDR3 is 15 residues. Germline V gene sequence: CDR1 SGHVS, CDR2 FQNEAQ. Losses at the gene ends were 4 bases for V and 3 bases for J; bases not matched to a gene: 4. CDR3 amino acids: CASSSVAGYTGELFF. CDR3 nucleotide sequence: TGTGCCAGCAGCTCGGTAGCGGGATACACCGGGGAGCTGTTTTTT.

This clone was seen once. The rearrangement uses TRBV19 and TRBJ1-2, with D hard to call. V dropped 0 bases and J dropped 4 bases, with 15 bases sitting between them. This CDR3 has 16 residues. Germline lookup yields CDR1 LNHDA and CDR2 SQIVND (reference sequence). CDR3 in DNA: TGTGCCAGTAGTATAGAGGATAAGGCGGAGTTCTATGGCTACACCTTC. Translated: CASSIEDKAEFYGYTF.

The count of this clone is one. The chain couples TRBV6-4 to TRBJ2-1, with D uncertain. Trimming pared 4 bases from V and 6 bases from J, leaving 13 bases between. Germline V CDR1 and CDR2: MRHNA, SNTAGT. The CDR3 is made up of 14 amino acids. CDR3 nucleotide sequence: TGTGCCAGCAGTGTGGGCAGAGCCGCCAATGAGCAGTTCTTC. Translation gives CASSVGRAANEQFF.

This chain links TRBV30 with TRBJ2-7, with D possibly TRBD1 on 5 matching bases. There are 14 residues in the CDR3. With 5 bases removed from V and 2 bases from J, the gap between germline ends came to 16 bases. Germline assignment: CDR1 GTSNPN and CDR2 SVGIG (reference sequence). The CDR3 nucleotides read TGTGCCTGGGGCCCCAGGGTTTCGGCCTACGAGCAGTACTTC. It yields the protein CAWGPRVSAYEQYF.

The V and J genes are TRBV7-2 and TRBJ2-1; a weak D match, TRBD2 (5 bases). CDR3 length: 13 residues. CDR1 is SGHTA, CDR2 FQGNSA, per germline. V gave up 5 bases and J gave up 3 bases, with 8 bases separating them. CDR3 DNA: TGTGCCAGCAGCCTCACTAGCTACAATGAGCAGTTCTTC. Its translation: CASSLTSYNEQFF.

This chain's CDR3 is CASSPSGYSNQPQHF. Here the CDR3 DNA reads TGTGCCAGCAGCCCGAGTGGTTATAGCAATCAGCCCCAGCATTTT. This chain uses TRBV28 with TRBJ1-5, with D unresolved. Germline CDR1 reads MDHEN; CDR2 reads SYDVKM. CDR3 length: 15 amino acids. Trimming cost V 6 bases and J 0 bases, with 12 bases left between them.